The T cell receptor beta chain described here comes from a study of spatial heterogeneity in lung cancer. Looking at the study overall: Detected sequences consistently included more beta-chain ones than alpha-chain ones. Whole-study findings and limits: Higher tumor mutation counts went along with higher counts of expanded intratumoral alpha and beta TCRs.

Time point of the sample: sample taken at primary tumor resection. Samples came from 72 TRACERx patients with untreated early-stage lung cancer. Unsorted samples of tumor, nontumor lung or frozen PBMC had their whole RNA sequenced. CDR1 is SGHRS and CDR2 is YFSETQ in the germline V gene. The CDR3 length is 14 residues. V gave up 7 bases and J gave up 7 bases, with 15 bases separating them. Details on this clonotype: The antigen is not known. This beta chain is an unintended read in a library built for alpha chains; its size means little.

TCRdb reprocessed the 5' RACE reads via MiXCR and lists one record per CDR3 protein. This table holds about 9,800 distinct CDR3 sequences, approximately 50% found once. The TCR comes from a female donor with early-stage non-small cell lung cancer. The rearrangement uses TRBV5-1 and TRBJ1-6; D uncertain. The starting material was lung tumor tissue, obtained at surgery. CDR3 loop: CASGRASANSPLHF. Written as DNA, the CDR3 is TGCGCCAGCGGCCGGGCCTCGGCGAATTCACCCCTCCACTTT.